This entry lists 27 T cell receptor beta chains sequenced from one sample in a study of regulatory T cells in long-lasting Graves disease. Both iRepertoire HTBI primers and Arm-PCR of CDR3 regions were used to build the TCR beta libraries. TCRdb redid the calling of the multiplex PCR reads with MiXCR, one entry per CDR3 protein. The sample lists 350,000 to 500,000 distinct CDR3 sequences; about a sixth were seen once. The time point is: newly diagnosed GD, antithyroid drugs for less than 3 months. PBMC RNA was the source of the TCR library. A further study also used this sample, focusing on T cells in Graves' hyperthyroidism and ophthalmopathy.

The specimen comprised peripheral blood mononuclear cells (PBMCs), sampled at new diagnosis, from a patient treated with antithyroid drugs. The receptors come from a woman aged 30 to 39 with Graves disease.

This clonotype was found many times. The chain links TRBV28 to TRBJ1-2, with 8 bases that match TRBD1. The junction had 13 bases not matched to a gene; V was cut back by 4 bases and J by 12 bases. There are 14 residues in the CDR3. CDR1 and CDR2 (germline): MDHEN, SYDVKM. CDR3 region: CASSSRGRRDMDTF. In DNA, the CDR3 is TGTGCCAGCAGTTCCAGGGGGCGCCGAGATATGGACACCTTC.

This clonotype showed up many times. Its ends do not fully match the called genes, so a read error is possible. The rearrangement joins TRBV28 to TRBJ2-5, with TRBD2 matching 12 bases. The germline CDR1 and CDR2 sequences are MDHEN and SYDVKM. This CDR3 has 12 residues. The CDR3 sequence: CASSSGLAGPIF. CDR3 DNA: TGTGCCAGCAGTTCCGGACTAGCGGGACCCATCTTC.

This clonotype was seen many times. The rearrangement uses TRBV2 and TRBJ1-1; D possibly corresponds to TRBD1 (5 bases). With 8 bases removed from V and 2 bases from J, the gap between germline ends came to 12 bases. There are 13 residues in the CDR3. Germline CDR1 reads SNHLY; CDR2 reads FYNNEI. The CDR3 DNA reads TGTGCCAGCGGGACCGACTTTAACACTGAAGCTTTCTTT. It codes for CASGTDFNTEAFF.

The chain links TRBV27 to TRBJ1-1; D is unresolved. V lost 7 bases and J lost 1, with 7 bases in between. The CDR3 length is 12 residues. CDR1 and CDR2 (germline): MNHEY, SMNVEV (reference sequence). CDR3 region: CASNSPNTEAFF. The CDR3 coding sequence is TGTGCCAGCAACAGCCCGAACACTGAAGCTTTCTTT.

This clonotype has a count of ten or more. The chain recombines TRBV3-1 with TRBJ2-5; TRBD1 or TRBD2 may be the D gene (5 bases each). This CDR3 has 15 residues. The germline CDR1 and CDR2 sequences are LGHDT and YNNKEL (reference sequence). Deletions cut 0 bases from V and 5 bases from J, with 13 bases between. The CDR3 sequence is CASSQDRDRRETQYF. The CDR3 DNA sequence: TGTGCCAGCAGCCAAGATCGGGACCGTCGGGAGACCCAGTACTTC.

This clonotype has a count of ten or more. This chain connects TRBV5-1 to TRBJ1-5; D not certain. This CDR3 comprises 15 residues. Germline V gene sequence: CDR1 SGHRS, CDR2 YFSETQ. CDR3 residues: CGKNARRASNQPQHF. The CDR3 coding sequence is TGCGGCAAAAACGCACGCAGAGCTAGCAATCAGCCCCAGCATTTT.

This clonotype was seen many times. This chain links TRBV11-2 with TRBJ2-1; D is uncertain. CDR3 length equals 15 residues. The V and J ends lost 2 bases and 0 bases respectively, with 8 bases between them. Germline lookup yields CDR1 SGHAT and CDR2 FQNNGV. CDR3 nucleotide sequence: TGTGCCAGCAGCTTAATACAAGGCTCCTACAATGAGCAGTTCTTC. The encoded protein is CASSLIQGSYNEQFF. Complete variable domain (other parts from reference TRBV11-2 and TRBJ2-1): EAGVAQSPRYKIIEKRQSVAFWCNPISGHATLYWYQQILGQGPKLLIQFQNNGVVDDSQLPKDRFSAERLKGVDSTLKIQPAKLEDSAVYLCASSLIQGSYNEQFFGPGTRLTVL.

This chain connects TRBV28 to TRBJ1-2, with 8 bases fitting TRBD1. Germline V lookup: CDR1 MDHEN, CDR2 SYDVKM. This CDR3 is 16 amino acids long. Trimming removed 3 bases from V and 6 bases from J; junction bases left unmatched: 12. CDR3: CASSFQGAGLANGYTF. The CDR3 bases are TGTGCCAGCAGTTTTCAGGGGGCAGGCCTTGCTAATGGCTACACCTTC.

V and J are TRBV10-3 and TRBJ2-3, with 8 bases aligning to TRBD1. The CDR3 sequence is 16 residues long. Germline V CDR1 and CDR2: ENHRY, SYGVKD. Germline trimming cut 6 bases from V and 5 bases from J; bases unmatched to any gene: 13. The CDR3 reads CAIRPQGGFVQDTQYF. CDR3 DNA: TGTGCCATCAGGCCACAGGGGGGATTCGTCCAAGATACGCAGTATTTT.

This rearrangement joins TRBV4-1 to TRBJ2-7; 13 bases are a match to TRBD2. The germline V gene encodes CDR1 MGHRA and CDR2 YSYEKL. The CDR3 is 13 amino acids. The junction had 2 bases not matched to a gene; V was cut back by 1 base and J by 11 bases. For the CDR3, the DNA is TGCGCCAGCAGCCAAGGAGGACTAGCGGGAGAGTACTTC. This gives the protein CASSQGGLAGEYF.

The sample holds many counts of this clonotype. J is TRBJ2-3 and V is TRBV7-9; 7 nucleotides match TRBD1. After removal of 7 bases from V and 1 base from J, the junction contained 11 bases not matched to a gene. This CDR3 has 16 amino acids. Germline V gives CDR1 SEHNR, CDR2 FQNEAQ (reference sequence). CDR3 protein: CASTSYDREGTDTQYF. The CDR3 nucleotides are TGTGCCAGCACCTCGTACGACAGGGAAGGCACAGATACGCAGTATTTT.

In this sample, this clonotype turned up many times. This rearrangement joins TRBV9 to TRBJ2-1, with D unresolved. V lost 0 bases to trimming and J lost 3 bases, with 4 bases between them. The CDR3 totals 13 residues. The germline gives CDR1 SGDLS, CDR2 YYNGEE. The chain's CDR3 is CASSVGDYNEQFF. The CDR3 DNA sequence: TGTGCCAGCAGCGTAGGGGACTACAATGAGCAGTTCTTC.

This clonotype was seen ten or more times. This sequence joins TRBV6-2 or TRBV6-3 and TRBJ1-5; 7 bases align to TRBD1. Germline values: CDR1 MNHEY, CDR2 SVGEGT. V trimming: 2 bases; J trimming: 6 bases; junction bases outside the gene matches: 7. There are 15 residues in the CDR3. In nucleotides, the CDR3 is TGTGCCAGCAGTTACCTACAGGGGTTAAGTCAGCCCCAGCATTTT. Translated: CASSYLQGLSQPQHF.

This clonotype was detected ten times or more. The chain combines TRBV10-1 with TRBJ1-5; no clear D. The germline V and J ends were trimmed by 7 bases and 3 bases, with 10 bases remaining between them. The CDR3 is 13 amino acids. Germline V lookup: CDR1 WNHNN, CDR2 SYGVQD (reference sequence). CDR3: CASTGRLNQPQHF. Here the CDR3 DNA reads TGCGCCAGCACCGGACGGCTCAATCAGCCCCAGCATTTT.

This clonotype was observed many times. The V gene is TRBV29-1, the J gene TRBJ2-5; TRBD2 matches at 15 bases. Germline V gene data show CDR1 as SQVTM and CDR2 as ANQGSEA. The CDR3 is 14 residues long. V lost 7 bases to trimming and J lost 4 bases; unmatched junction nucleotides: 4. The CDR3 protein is CSGRTSGRGETQYF. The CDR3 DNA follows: TGCAGCGGAAGGACTAGCGGGAGGGGAGAGACCCAGTACTTC.

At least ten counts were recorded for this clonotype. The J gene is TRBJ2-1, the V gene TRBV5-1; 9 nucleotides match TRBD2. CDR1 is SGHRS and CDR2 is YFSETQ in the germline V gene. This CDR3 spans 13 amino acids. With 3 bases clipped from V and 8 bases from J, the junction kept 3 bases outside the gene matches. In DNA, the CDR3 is TGCGCCAGCAGCTCGGGACTAGCTTATGAGCAGTTCTTC. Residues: CASSSGLAYEQFF.

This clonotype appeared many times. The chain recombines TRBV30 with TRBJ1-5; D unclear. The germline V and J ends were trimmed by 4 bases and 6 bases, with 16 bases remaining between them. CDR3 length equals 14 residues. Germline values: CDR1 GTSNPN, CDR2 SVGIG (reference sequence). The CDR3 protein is CAWTQSQVGQPQHF. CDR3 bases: TGTGCCTGGACCCAGAGTCAGGTTGGTCAGCCCCAGCATTTT. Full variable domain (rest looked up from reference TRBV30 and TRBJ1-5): SQTIHQWPATLVQPVGSPLSLECTVEGTSNPNLYWYRQAAGRGLQLLFYSVGIGQISSEVPQNLSASRPQDRQFILSSKKLLLSDSGFYLCAWTQSQVGQPQHFGDGTRLSIL.

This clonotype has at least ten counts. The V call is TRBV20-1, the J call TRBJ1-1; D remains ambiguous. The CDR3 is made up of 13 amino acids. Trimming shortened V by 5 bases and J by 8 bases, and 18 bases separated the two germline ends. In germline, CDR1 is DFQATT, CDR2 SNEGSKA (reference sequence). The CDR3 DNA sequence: TGCAGTGCTCCACCTCCGGGGAGATGGGAAGCTTTCTTT. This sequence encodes CSAPPPGRWEAFF.

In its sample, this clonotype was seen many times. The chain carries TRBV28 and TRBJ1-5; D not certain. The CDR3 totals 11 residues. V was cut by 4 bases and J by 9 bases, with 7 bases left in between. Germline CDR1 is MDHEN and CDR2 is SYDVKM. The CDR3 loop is CASSSPGPQHF. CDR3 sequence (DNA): TGTGCCAGCAGTTCTCCCGGGCCCCAGCATTTT.

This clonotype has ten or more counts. CDR3 protein: CASSSLGSVSSYNEQFF. The CDR3 bases are TGTGCCAGCAGTTCCCTGGGCTCCGTCAGCTCCTACAATGAGCAGTTCTTC. The chain is built from TRBV28 and TRBJ2-1; no definite D call. The V gene lost 4 bases and the J gene lost 0 bases, with 16 bases spanning the gap. Germline lookup yields CDR1 MDHEN and CDR2 SYDVKM. The CDR3 length is 17 residues.

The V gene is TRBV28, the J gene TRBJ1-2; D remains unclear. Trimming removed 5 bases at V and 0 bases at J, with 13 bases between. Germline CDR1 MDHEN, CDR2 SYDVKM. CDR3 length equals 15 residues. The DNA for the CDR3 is TGTGCCAGCAGTCCATTGCGCCTGACTAACTATGGCTACACCTTC. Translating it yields CASSPLRLTNYGYTF.

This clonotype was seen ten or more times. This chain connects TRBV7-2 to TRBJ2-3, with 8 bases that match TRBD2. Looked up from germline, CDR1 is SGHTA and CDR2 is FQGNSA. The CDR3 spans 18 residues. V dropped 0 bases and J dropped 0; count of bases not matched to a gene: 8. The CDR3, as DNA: TGTGCCAGCAGCTTAGCGGGTACTAGCGGTGCTAGCACAGATACGCAGTATTTT. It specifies CASSLAGTSGASTDTQYF.

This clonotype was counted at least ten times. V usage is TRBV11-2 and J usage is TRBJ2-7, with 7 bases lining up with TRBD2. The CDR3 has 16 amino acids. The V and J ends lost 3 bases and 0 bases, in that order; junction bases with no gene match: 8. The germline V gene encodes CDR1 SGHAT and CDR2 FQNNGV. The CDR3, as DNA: TGTGCCAGCAGCTTGGATAGCGGGCTCAGCTCCTACGAGCAGTACTTC. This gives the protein CASSLDSGLSSYEQYF.

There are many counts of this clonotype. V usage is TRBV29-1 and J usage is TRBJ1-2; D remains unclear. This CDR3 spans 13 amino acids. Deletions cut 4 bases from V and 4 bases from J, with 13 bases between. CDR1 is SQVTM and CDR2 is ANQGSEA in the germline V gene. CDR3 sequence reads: CSVGPGYVYGYTF. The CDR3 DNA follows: TGCAGCGTTGGTCCGGGTTATGTCTATGGCTACACCTTC.

In DNA, the CDR3 is TGTGCCAGCAGCGTAGGATGGAGAGGGCCAGATACGCAGTATTTT. Translation: CASSVGWRGPDTQYF. The chain couples TRBV9 to TRBJ2-3; D may be TRBD2 (5 bases). This CDR3 region has 15 residues. Per the germline V gene, CDR1 is SGDLS and CDR2 is YYNGEE. V was shortened by 0 bases and J by 4 bases, with 12 bases between the two germline ends.

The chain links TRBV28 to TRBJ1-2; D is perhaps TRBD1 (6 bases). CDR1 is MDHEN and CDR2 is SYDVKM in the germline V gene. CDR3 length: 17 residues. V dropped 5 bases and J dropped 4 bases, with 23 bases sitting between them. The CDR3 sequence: CASSPTRRGYDSYGYTF. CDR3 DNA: TGTGCCAGCAGTCCCACGCGCAGGGGTTACGACAGCTATGGCTACACCTTC.

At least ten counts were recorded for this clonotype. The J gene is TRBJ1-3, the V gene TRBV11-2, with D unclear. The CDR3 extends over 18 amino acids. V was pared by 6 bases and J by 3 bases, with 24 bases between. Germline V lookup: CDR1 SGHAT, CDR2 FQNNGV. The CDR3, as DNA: TGTGCCAGCAGTAAAAACGGCTACGGCAGAACCATTGGAAACACCATATATTTT. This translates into CASSKNGYGRTIGNTIYF.